One and the same sample provided the 2 T cell receptor beta chains below, sequenced in a study of T cells after yellow fever vaccination. One entry per CDR3 protein, called by TCRdb with MiXCR from the 5' RACE reads. This table holds more than 300,000 distinct CDR3 sequences, approximately 11% found once. The material was CD4+ T cells sorted from PBMCs, obtained 45 days after the yellow fever booster vaccination. The origin of the receptors is a man between 18 and 29 years old who received the YFV17D yellow fever vaccine.

The chain combines TRBV9 with TRBJ2-5, with a possible D match to TRBD2 (5 bases). V lost 2 bases and J 4 bases, leaving 12 bases between the germline ends. Germline assignment: CDR1 SGDLS and CDR2 YYNGEE. CDR3 size: 14 residues. The CDR3 sequence is CASSVGVGAETQYF. Here the CDR3 DNA reads TGTGCCAGCAGCGTCGGGGTGGGAGCAGAGACCCAGTACTTC.

This clonotype was counted a few times. The genes are TRBV4-3 and TRBJ1-2; possible D gene TRBD1, 5 bases. The germline gives CDR1 LGHNA, CDR2 YSLEER. Trimming stripped 4 bases from V and 0 bases from J, with 15 bases between. The CDR3 extends over 16 amino acids. CDR3 region: CASSREAGLANYGYTF. The CDR3 nucleotides are TGCGCCAGCAGCCGCGAAGCAGGGTTAGCTAACTATGGCTACACCTTC.